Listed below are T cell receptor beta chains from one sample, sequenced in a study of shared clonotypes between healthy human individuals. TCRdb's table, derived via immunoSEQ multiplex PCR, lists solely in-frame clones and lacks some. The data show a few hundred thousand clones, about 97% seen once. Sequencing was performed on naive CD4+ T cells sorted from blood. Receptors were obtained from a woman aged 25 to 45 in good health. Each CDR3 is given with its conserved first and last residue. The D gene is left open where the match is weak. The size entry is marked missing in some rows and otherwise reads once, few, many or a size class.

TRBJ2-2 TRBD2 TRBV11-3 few CASSPREGHDTGELFF TGTGCCAGCAGCCCACGGGAGGGCCACGACACCGGGGAGCTGTTTTTT
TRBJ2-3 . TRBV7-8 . CASSLALPGGSTDTQYF TGTGCCAGCAGCTTAGCGCTGCCGGGTGGAAGCACAGATACGCAGTATTTT
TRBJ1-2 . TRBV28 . CASSFGRSYTF TGTGCCAGCAGTTTCGGGCGCAGCTACACCTTC
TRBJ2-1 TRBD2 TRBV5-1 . CASSPRLAAPGNEQFF TGCGCCAGCAGCCCCCGACTAGCGGCGCCGGGCAATGAGCAGTTCTTC
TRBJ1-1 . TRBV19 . CASSKGIGRANTEAFF TGTGCCAGTAGCAAAGGTATAGGTAGGGCGAACACTGAAGCTTTCTTT
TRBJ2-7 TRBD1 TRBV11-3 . CASSTGQGPYEQYF TGTGCCAGCAGCACCGGACAGGGCCCCTACGAGCAGTACTTC
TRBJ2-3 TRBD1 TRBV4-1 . CASSVHRGSTDTQYF TGCGCCAGCAGCGTCCACAGGGGGAGCACAGATACGCAGTATTTT
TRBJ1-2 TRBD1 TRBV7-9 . CASSLSAGTGLGYGYTF TGTGCCAGCAGCTTATCTGCCGGGACAGGGTTAGGCTATGGCTACACCTTC
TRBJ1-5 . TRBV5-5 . CASSGLHWQPQHF TGTGCCAGCAGCGGACTTCACTGGCAGCCCCAGCATTTT
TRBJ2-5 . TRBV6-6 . CASTLSGVLETQYF TGTGCCAGCACGTTATCAGGGGTCTTGGAGACCCAGTACTTC
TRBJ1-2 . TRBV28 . CASSLWGTGTRYGYTF TGTGCCAGCAGTTTATGGGGGACCGGGACACGCTATGGCTACACCTTC
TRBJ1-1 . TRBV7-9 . CASSLATSSEAFF TGTGCCAGCAGCTTAGCAACCTCATCAGAAGCTTTCTTT
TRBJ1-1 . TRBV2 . CASRGNQGTAFF TGTGCCAGCAGGGGAAATCAGGGGACGGCTTTCTTT
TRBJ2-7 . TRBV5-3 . CANKRGGFEQYF TGTGCCAATAAGAGAGGGGGATTCGAGCAGTACTTC
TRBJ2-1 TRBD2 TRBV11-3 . CASSSSRGGTSGNNEQFF TGTGCCAGCAGCTCCTCCCGGGGGGGGACTAGCGGGAACAATGAGCAGTTCTTC
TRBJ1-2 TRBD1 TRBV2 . CASSDRTGQANYGYTF TGTGCCAGCAGTGACCGGACAGGGCAAGCTAACTATGGCTACACCTTC
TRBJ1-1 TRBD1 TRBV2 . CAQGQGAFTEAFF TGTGCCCAGGGACAGGGGGCTTTCACTGAAGCTTTCTTT
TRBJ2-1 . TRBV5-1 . CASSPPLASPYNEQFF TGCGCCAGCAGCCCACCTCTAGCGTCCCCCTACAATGAGCAGTTCTTC
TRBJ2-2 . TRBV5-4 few CASSLSQGLNTGELFF TGTGCCAGCAGCTTGTCCCAGGGACTGAACACCGGGGAGCTGTTTTTT
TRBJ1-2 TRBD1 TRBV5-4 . CASSFKTGLPGYTF TGTGCCAGCAGCTTCAAGACAGGGCTACCCGGCTACACCTTC
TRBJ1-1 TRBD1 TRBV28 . CASSTQGMNTEAFF TGTGCCAGCAGTACACAGGGGATGAACACTGAAGCTTTCTTT
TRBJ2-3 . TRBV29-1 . CSVEAPLGTDTQYF TGCAGCGTTGAAGCTCCGCTGGGGACAGATACGCAGTATTTT
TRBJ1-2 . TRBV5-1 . CASSLRRGANYGYTF TGCGCCAGCAGCCTGCGCCGGGGTGCTAACTATGGCTACACCTTC
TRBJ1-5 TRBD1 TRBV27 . CASSRSPTSRQGPYQPQHF TGTGCCAGCAGCCGCTCCCCCACGTCAAGACAGGGACCATATCAGCCCCAGCATTTT
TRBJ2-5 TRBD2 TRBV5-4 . CASSLAASGREETQYF TGTGCCAGCAGCTTGGCGGCTAGCGGGAGAGAAGAGACCCAGTACTTC
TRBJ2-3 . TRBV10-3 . CAIMSGGTDTQYF TGTGCCATCATGTCAGGGGGCACAGATACGCAGTATTTT
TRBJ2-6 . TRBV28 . CASSLINDRFSGANVLTF TGTGCCAGCAGTTTAATAAACGACAGGTTTTCTGGGGCCAACGTCCTGACTTTC